The 8 T cell receptor beta chains presented below share a single source sample, sequenced in a study of regulatory T cells in long-lasting Graves disease. The time point is: persistent/refractory GD, antithyroid drugs over 5 years with positive TRAb. RNA isolated from PBMCs was used to make the TCR library. The TCR beta library used iRepertoire HTBI primers with Arm-PCR amplification of CDR3. TCRdb re-called the multiplex PCR reads with MiXCR, one entry per CDR3 protein. The profile covers approximately 440,000 distinct CDR3 sequences, with 23% appearing a single time and about 26% taken by the ten largest. The sample was peripheral blood mononuclear cells (PBMCs), taken when the disease was refractory, from a patient treated with antithyroid drugs. All receptors derive from a female donor with Graves disease.

As for this clonotype: At one boundary the junction diverges from the germline segment, which might be a read error. The chain has TRBV4-1 and TRBJ2-5; a weak D match, TRBD2 (6 bases). The CDR3 covers 13 residues. The germline gives CDR1 MGHRA, CDR2 YSYEKL. CDR3 residues: CANSQVGGETQYF. The CDR3 bases are TGCGCCAACAGCCAAGTGGGAGGAGAGACCCAGTACTTC.

The rearrangement joins TRBV15 to TRBJ1-5, with 7 positions matching TRBD1. In germline, CDR1 is LNHNV, CDR2 YYDKDF (reference sequence). There are 15 residues in the CDR3. J gave up 3 bases and V 3 bases, and 5 bases lay outside the gene matches. The CDR3 spells CATSSRTGPNQPQHF. For the CDR3, the DNA is TGTGCCACCAGCAGTAGGACAGGACCCAATCAGCCCCAGCATTTT.

This clonotype came up many times. V is TRBV28 and J is TRBJ1-1; D gene ambiguous. The germline V gene has CDR1 MDHEN and CDR2 SYDVKM. The V end lost 3 bases, the J end lost 0 bases, and 5 bases lay between the germline ends. This CDR3 has 13 amino acids. The CDR3 coding sequence is TGTGCCAGCAGTTTCTCCCTGAACACTGAAGCTTTCTTT. Its translation: CASSFSLNTEAFF.

A remark on this clonotype: It may be a read error: a sequence one base away is much more abundant. This chain links TRBV12-3 or TRBV12-4 with TRBJ2-2, with 16 bases fitting TRBD2. V shed 4 bases, J shed 7 bases, and the junction held 15 bases outside the gene matches. The CDR3 loop spans 20 amino acids. The CDR3 region has the DNA TGTGCCAGCAGTTCGCCGGGACTAGCGGGAGGGGGTTCATGGTGCGGGGAGCTGTTTTTT. It codes for CASSSPGLAGGGSWCGELFF.

This clonotype was recorded at least ten times. The J gene is TRBJ2-7, the V gene TRBV19, with D possibly matching TRBD2 (6 bases). The V end was cut by 9 bases, the J end by 4 bases, with 13 bases between. Germline CDR1 is LNHDA and CDR2 is SQIVND (reference sequence). The CDR3 is made up of 12 amino acids. The CDR3 here is CASTSGGYEQYF. In DNA form, the CDR3 reads TGTGCCAGCACCTCCGGGGGTTACGAGCAGTACTTC.

This clonotype was detected a few times. The chain uses TRBV27 and TRBJ2-7; D is unclear. Germline lookup yields CDR1 MNHEY and CDR2 SMNVEV (reference sequence). This CDR3 comprises 11 residues. The ends were cut back, 3 bases at V and 7 bases at J, with 7 bases in the middle. Written as DNA, the CDR3 is TGTGCCAGCAGTTTTTATGGGGAGCAGTACTTC. This translates into CASSFYGEQYF.

V gene TRBV27 combines with J gene TRBJ2-7, with 7 bases aligning to TRBD1. The CDR3 sequence is 14 residues long. V lost 6 bases, J lost 7 bases, and 12 bases stayed unmatched. Germline CDR1 and CDR2: MNHEY and SMNVEV (reference sequence). CDR3 coding DNA: TGTGCCAGCAGCAAGACGACAGGGCTTGGGGAGCAGTACTTC. This codes for CASSKTTGLGEQYF.

This clonotype has just a few counts. With a much larger clone just one base away, this may be a read error. The chain links TRBV6-2 or TRBV6-3 to TRBJ2-7; 11 bases map to TRBD2. CDR3 length: 16 amino acids. CDR1 MNHEY and CDR2 SVGEGT come from the germline V gene. CDR3 coding DNA: TGTGCCAGCAGTTACCTAGCGGGAGGTAGCTCCTACGAGCGGTACTTC. It is translated as CASSYLAGGSSYERYF.